There are a few counts of the clone carrying this T cell receptor (beta chain). Its cognate antigen is unknown. The record originates from a study of response to subunit inactivated influenza vaccine. General study points: Authors suggested few new T cells are recruited by each seasonal influenza vaccination.

TCRdb ran MiXCR on the RT-PCR reads and lists one entry per CDR3 protein. This sample has about 650,000 distinct CDR3 sequences; around 16% occur once, and the top ten carry 11%. Per the germline V gene, CDR1 is SEHNR and CDR2 is FQNEAQ (reference sequence). The CDR3 runs to 20 residues. The V and J ends lost 2 bases and 2 bases, in that order; junction bases with no gene match: 14. The V and J genes are TRBV7-9 and TRBJ2-6, with 8 bases matching TRBD1. The material sequenced was PBMCs from blood, taken roughly 13 days after vaccination. This clonotype was obtained from a man between 50 and 59 years old who received an inactivated influenza vaccine. The CDR3 DNA is TGTGCCAGCAGCTTAATCATCGCGGACAGGGATATGACTGGGGCCAACGTCCTGACTTTC. This sequence encodes CASSLIIADRDMTGANVLTF.